The count of the clone carrying this T cell receptor beta chain is one. This specimen belongs to a study of PD-L1 blockade in urothelial cancer. Study in general: Atezolizumab, begun by patients around 2014, was given at 1,200 mg intravenously every 3 weeks. Median blood clonality was roughly 0.074, with some 89,000 unique TCRs.

Profiled with immunoSEQ multiplex PCR; TCRdb holds only in-frame clones, not every one. Of approximately 50,000 clones listed, 70% to 90% were seen once; the top ten hold 22%. Sample time point: pretreatment peripheral blood. There were between 1 and 8 samples from each patient, taken pretreatment and on-treatment. CDR1 and CDR2 from the germline V gene are SGHDT and YYEEEE. Trimming at V came to 4 bases and at J to 3 bases, leaving 9 bases not matched to a gene. The CDR3 totals 16 residues. This receptor was taken from a man between 60 and 75 years old with urothelial cancer. The sequencing here drew on PBMCs, taken around atezolizumab (anti-PD-L1) treatment. The chain couples TRBV5-6 to TRBJ2-7, with TRBD1 matching 11 bases. CDR3 nucleotide sequence: TGTGCCAGCAGCCACAAAACCGGGACAGGGGGCTACGAGCAGTACTTC. It is translated as CASSHKTGTGGYEQYF.